This T cell receptor (beta chain) was sequenced in a study of blood T cell repertoires in COVID-19 (dated by TCRdb to between 2020 and 2021). In the study overall: Samples from collaborators originated in the United States, Italy and Spain and spanned both the acute and convalescent phases of COVID-19. The material from the prospective study consisted of cDNA or gDNA derived from T cells, B-cell-depleted T cells, or PBMCs. The dataset comprised deeply sampled blood TCRbeta repertoires from subjects exposed to, actively infected with, or recovered from COVID-19. The repertoires were released in a freely available public database intended as a resource for research on the immune response to SARS-CoV-2. The samples were drawn from two sources: the first 160 participants of the ongoing ImmuneRACE study, and 950 to 1,500 subjects contributed by 6 global collaborators. Nearly every sample came with metadata listing a de-identified subject ID, COVID-19 status, age in years and sex. HLA class I and class II types, where available, came from metadata supplied by the sample provider rather than from assay-based typing.

What the research found in general, with its limitations: The amount of clinical and demographic metadata varied by source and participant and was provided uncurated.

V sheds 8 bases and J sheds 2 bases, leaving 19 bases between their ends. CDR1 is given as SGHAT and CDR2 as FQNNGV, both from the germline V gene. From the cysteine through the phenylalanine, the CDR3 covers 17 amino acids. Only the CDR3 portion is preserved as DNA: 51 bases, with reading frame beginning at the first base. Participants in the prospective study were aged roughly 18 to 100 years, lived in 24 United States geographic areas, and enrolled through a virtual design. In the prospective study, participants were assigned to cohorts based on the clinical history participants reported in a screening survey and a study questionnaire. In the prospective study, mobile phlebotomists collected whole blood, serum and a nasopharyngeal or oropharyngeal swab from each participant. Prospective study participants could optionally give additional blood draws and questionnaires over an approximately two-month period. Prospective study blood samples were shipped either frozen or at room temperature before DNA extraction.

Points on this clone: Its antigen is currently not known. No base quality values were provided; no much bigger clone lies one nucleotide off.

TCRbeta CDR3 regions were amplified from genomic DNA using the immunoSEQ Assay, a bias-controlled multiplex PCR. In the source study's methods: The number of nucleated cells in each sample was estimated by amplification of reference gene primers within the assay. To quantify the absolute abundance of each unique TCRbeta CDR3 rearrangement, sequence reads were collapsed and filtered. For each sample, productive Simpson clonality was calculated by taking the square root of Simpson's diversity index across productive rearrangements. TCRdb took over this immuneACCESS table, retaining in-frame rearrangements with V and J assigned. Such tables are incomplete; in checked studies, under half of the missing clones stem from an unresolved V gene, and the remainder is unexplained. The V and J calls and the clone size are those of that table, but D and trimming were determined from the DNA. This sample is represented by roughly 250,000 clones; approximately 88% of them were singletons. Together, the top ten hold 1.2% of the sample.

The TCR comes from a woman in her 40s with acute COVID-19. This receptor chain uses TRBV11-2 and TRBJ1-6, with the D segment identity uncertain. Sample: PBMCs or T cells enriched from blood (not recorded which). The CDR3 amino acid sequence is: CASRHSLGRTYNSPLHF. The sequence in DNA is TGTGCCAGCCGACATTCCCTTGGCAGAACCTATAATTCACCCCTCCACTTT.